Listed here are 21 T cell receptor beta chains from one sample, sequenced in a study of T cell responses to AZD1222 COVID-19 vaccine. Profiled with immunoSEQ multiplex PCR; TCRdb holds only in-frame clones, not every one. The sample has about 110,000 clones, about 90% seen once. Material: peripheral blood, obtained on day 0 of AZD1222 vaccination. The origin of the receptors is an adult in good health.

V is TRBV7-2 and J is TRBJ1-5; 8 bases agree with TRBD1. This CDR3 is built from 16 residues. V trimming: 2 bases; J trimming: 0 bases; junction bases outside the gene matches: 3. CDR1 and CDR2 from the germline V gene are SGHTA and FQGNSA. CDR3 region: CASSLQGAYSNQPQHF. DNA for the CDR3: TGTGCCAGCAGCTTACAGGGGGCCTATAGCAATCAGCCCCAGCATTTT. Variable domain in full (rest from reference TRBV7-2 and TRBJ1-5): GAGVSQSPSNKVTEKGKDVELRCDPISGHTALYWYRQSLGQGLEFLIYFQGNSAPDKSGLPSDRFSAERTGGSVSTLTIQRTQQEDSAVYLCASSLQGAYSNQPQHFGDGTRLSIL.

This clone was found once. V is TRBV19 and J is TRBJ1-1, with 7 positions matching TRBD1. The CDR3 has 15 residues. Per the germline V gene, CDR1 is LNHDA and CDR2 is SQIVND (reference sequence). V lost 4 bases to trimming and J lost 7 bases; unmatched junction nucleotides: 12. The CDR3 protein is CASSNPRQGGREAFF. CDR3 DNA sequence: TGTGCCAGTAGTAACCCTCGACAGGGAGGGCGTGAAGCTTTCTTT.

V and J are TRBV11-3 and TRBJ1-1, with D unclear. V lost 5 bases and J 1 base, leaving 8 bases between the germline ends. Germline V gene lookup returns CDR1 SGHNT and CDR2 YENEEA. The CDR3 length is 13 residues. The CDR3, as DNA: TGTGCCAGCAGCCAGAACACGAACACTGAAGCTTTCTTT. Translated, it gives CASSQNTNTEAFF.

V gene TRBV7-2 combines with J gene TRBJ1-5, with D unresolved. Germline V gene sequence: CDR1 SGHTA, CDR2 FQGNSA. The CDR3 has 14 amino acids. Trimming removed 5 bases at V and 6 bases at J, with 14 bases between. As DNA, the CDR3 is TGTGCCAGCAGCCAACGGACGGGGTTTCAGCCCCAGCATTTT. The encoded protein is CASSQRTGFQPQHF.

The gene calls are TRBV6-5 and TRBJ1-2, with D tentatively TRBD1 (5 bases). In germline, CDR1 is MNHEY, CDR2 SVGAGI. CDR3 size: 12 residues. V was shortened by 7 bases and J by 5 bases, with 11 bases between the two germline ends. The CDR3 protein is CASTGGIYGYTF. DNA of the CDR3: TGTGCCAGCACCGGGGGGATTTATGGCTACACCTTC.

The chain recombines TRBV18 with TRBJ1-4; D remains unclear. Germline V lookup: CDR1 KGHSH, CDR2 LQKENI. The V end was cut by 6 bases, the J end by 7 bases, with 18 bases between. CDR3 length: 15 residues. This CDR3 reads CASSQPGESGEKLFF. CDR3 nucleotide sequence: TGTGCCAGCTCGCAGCCCGGTGAGTCGGGTGAAAAACTGTTTTTT.

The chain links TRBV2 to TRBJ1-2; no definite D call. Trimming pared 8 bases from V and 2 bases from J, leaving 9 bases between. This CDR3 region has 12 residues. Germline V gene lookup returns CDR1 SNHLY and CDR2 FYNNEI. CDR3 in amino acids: CASGESNYGYTF. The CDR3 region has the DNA TGTGCCAGCGGGGAGTCGAACTATGGCTACACCTTC. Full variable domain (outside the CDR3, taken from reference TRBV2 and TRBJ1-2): EPEVTQTPSHQVTQMGQEVILRCVPISNHLYFYWYRQILGQKVEFLVSFYNNEISEKSEIFDDQFSVERPDGSNFTLKIRSTKLEDSAMYFCASGESNYGYTFGSGTRLTVV.

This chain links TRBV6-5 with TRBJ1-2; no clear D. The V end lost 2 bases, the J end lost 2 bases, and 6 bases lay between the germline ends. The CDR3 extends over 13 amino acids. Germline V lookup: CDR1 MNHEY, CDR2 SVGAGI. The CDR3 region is CASSYLQNYGYTF. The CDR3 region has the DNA TGTGCCAGCAGTTACCTACAGAACTATGGCTACACCTTC.

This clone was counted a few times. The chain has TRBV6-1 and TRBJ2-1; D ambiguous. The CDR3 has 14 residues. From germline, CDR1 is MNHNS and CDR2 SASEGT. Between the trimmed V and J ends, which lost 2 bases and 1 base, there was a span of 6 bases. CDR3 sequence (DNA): TGTGCCAGCAGTGAACCCCTATCCTACAATGAGCAGTTCTTC. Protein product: CASSEPLSYNEQFF.

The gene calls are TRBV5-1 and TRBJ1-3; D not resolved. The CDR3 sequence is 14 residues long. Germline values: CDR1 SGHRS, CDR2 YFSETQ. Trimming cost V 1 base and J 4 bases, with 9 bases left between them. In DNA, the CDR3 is TGCGCCAGCAGCTTGTCGTTGGGGGGAAACACCATATATTTT. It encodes CASSLSLGGNTIYF.

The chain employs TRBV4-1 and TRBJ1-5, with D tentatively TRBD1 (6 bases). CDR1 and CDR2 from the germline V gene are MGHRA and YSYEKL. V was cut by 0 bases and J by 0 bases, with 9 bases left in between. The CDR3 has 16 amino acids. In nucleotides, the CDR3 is TGCGCCAGCAGCCAAGAATCGGGGGCTAGCAATCAGCCCCAGCATTTT. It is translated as CASSQESGASNQPQHF.

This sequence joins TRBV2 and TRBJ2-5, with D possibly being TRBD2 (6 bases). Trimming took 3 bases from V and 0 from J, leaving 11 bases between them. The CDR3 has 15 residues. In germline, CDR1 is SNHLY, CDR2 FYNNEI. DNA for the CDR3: TGTGCCAGCAGTGACAGGGACTTGTACCAAGAGACCCAGTACTTC. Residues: CASSDRDLYQETQYF.

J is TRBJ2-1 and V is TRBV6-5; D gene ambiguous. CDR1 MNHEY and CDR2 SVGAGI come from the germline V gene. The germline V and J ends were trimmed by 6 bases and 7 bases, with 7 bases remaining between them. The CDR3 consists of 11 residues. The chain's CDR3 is CASRNINEQFF. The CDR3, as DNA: TGTGCCAGCAGGAACATTAATGAGCAGTTCTTC.

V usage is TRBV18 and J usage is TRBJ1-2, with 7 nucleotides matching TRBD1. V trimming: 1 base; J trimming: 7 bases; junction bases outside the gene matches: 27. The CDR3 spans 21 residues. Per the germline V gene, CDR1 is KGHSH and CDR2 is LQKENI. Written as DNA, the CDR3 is TGTGCCAGCTCACCACGGGAGGGTCTGGGTTCCCCGGGACAGCCGGGGCCTGGCTACACCTTC. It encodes CASSPREGLGSPGQPGPGYTF.

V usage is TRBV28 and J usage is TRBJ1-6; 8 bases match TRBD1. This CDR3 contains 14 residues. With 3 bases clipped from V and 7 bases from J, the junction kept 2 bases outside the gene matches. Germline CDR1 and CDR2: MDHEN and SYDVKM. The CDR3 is CASSFHRGNSPLHF. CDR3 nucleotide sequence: TGTGCCAGCAGTTTCCACAGGGGGAATTCACCCCTCCACTTT.

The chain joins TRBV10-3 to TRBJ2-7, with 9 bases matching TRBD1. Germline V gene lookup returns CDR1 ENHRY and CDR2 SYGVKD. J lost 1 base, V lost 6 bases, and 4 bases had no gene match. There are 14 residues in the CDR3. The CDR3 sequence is CAIRNGTGSYEQYF. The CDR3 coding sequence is TGTGCCATCAGAAACGGGACAGGGTCCTACGAGCAGTACTTC.

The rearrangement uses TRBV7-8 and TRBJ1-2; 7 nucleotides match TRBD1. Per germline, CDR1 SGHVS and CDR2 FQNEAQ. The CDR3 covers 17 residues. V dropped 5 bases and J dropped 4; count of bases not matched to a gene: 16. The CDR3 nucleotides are TGTGCCAGCAGCCCAGACCCCGGGACAGCCGACCGCTATGGCTACACCTTC. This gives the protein CASSPDPGTADRYGYTF. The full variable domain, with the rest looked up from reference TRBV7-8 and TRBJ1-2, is GAGVSQSPRYKVAKRGQDVALRCDPISGHVSLFWYQQALGQGPEFLTYFQNEAQLDKSGLPSDRFFAERPEGSVSTLKIQRTQQEDSAVYLCASSPDPGTADRYGYTFGSGTRLTVV.

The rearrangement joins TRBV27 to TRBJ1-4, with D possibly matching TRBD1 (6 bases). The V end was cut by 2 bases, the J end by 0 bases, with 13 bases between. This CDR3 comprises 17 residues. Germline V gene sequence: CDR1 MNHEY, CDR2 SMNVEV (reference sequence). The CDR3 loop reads CASSLTTGIATNEKLFF. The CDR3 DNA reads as TGTGCCAGCAGTTTAACTACAGGGATCGCAACTAATGAAAAACTGTTTTTT. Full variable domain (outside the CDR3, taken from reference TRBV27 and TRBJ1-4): EAQVTQNPRYLITVTGKKLTVTCSQNMNHEYMSWYRQDPGLGLRQIYYSMNVEVTDKGDVPEGYKVSRKEKRNFPLILESPSPNQTSLYFCASSLTTGIATNEKLFFGSGTQLSVL.

Here the CDR3 DNA reads TGTGCCAGTAGAGGACAGTATAATTCACCCCTCCACTTT. Translated: CASRGQYNSPLHF. The rearrangement joins TRBV19 to TRBJ1-6; a possible D gene is TRBD1 (6 bases). Germline CDR1 and CDR2: LNHDA and SQIVND (reference sequence). This CDR3 region has 13 residues. V was clipped by 6 bases and J by 4 bases, with 7 bases between them.

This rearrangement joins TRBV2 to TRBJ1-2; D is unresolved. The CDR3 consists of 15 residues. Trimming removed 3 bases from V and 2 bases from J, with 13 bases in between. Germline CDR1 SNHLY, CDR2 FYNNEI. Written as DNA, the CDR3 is TGTGCCAGCAGTGATCACCCCGGGGTAAACTATGGCTACACCTTC. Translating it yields CASSDHPGVNYGYTF.

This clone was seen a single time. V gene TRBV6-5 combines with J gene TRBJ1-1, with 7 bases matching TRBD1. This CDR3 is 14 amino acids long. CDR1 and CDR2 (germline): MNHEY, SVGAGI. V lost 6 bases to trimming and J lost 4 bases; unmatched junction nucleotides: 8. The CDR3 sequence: CASRTTGEATEAFF. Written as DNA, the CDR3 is TGTGCCAGCAGGACAACAGGGGAGGCCACTGAAGCTTTCTTT.